The 2 T cell receptor beta chains reported below all come from one sample, sequenced in a study of T cell repertoires in cytomegalovirus infection. TCRdb reprocessed the reads via MiXCR and lists one record per CDR3 protein. The sample shows hundreds of thousands of distinct CDR3 sequences, approximately 24% of them seen only once. The material sequenced was CD8+ T cells from PBMCs. The receptor source for this set is a human donor in good health (CMV status not recorded). Some clones in this sample may be carry-over from other donors' samples.

This clonotype was counted ten times or more. V gene TRBV7-6 combines with J gene TRBJ2-1; 7 bases align to TRBD2. The CDR3 runs 15 residues. The V gene's germline CDR1 is SGHVS and CDR2 FNYEAQ. J was trimmed by 9 bases and V by 5 bases; bases with no gene match: 13. For the CDR3, the DNA is TGTGCCAGCAGCCCACACCCCACTAGCGTTGGTGAGCAGTTCTTC. Its protein product is CASSPHPTSVGEQFF.

In its sample, this clonotype was seen many times. The chain combines TRBV10-1 with TRBJ2-2; the D call may be TRBD1 or TRBD2 (5 bases each). The CDR3 totals 17 residues. V was cut by 1 base and J by 4 bases, with 16 bases left in between. The V gene's germline CDR1 is WNHNN and CDR2 SYGVQD (reference sequence). The CDR3 protein is CASSELTTGFVTGELFF. DNA for the CDR3: TGCGCCAGCAGTGAGTTGACTACAGGATTCGTCACCGGGGAGCTGTTTTTT.